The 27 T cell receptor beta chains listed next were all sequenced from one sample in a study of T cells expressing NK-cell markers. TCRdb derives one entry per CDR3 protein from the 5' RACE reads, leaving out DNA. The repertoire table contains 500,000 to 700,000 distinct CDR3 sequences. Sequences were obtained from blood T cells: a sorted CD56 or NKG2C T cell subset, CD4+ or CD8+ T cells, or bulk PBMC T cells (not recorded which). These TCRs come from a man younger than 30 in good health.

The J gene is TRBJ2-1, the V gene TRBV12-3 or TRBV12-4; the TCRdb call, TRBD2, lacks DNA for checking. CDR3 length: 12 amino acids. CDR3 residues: CASTPRSGEQFF.

The CDR3 sequence is CASSTSWNEQFF. The chain has TRBV12-3 or TRBV12-4 and TRBJ2-1; TCRdb outputs TRBD2, but without DNA this stays unchecked. The CDR3 totals 12 residues.

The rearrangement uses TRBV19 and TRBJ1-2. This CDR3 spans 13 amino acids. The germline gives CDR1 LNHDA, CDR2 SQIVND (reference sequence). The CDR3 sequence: CASSDRGNYGYTF. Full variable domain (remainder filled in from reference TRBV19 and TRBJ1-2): DGGITQSPKYLFRKEGQNVTLSCEQNLNHDAMYWYRQDPGQGLRLIYYSQIVNDFQKGDIAEGYSVSREKKESFPLTVTSAQKNPTAFYLCASSDRGNYGYTFGSGTRLTVV.

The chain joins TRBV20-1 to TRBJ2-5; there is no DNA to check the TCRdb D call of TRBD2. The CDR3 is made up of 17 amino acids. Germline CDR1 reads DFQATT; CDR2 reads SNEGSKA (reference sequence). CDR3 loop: CSASPARSPGTQETQYF.

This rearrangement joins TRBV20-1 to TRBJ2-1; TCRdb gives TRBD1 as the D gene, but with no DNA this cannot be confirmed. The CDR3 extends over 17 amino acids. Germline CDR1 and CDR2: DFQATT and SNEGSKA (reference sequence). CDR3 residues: CSALDRSHTLSYNEQFF.

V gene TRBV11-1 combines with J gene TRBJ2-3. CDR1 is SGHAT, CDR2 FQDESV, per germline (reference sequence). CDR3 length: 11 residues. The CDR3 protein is CASSSSTAQYF.

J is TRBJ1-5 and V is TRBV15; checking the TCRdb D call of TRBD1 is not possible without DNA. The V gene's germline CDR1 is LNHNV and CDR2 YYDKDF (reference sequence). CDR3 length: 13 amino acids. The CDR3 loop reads CATTGAGNQPQHF. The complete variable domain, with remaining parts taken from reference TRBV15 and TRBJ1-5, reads DAMVIQNPRYQVTQFGKPVTLSCSQTLNHNVMYWYQQKSSQAPKLLFHYYDKDFNNEADTPDNFQSRRPNTSFCFLDIRSPGLGDTAMYLCATTGAGNQPQHFGDGTRLSIL.

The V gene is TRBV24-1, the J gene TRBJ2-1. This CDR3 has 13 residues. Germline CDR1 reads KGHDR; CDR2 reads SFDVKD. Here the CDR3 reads CATLGGDYNEQFF.

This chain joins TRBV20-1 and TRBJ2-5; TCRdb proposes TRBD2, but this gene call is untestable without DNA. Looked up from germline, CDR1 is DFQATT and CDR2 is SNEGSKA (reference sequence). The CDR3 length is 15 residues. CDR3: CSARDPRVTGETQYF.

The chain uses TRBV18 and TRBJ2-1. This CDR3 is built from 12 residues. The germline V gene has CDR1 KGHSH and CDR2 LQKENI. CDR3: CASSLDRNEQFF. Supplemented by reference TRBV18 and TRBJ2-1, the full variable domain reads NAGVMQNPRHLVRRRGQEARLRCSPMKGHSHVYWYRQLPEEGLKFMVYLQKENIIDESGMPKERFSAEFPKEGPSILRIQQVVRGDSAAYFCASSLDRNEQFFGPGTRLTVL.

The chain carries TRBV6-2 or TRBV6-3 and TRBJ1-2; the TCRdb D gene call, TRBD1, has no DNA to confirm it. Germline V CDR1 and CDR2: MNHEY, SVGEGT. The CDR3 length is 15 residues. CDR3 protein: CASSYGTRPKNGYTF.

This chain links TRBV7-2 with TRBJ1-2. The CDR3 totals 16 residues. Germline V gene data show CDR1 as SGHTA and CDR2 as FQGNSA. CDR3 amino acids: CASSLVRQPLLYGYTF.

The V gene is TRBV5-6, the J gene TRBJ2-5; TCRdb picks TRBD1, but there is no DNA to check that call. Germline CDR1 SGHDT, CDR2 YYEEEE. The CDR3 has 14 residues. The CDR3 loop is CASTSRGQMKTQYF.

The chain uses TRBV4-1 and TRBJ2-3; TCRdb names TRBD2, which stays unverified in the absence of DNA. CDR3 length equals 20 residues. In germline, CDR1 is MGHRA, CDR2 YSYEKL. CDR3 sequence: CASSQVGLAGVPRSTDTQYF.

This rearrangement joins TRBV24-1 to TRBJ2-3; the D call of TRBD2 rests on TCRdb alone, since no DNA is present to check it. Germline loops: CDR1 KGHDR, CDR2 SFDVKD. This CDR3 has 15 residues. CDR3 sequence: CATSDPTSGKDTQYF.

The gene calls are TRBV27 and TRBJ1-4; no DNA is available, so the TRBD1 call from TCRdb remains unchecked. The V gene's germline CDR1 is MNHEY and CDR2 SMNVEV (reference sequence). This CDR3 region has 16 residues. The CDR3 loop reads CASSSAKGQRNEKLFF.

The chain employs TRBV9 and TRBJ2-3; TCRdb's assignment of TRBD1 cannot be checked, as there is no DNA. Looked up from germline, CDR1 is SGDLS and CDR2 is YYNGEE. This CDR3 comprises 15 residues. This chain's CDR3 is CASSVEGAGADTQYF. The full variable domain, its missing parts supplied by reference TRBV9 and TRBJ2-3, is DSGVTQTPKHLITATGQRVTLRCSPRSGDLSVYWYQQSLDQGLQFLIQYYNGEERAKGNILERFSAQQFPDLHSELNLSSLELGDSALYFCASSVEGAGADTQYFGPGTRLTVL.

CDR3 protein: CASSFGTASYEQYF. The chain links TRBV5-1 to TRBJ2-7; TCRdb proposes TRBD1, but this gene call is untestable without DNA. CDR1 and CDR2 from the germline V gene are SGHRS and YFSETQ. CDR3 length: 14 amino acids.

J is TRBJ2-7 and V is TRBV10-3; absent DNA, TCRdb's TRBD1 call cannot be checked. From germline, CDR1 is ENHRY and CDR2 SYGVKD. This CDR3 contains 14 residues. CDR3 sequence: CAISESGPRGGSHF.

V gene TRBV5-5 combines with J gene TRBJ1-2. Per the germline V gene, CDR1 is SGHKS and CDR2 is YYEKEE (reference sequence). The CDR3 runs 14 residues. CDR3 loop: CASSLDRAYYGYTF.

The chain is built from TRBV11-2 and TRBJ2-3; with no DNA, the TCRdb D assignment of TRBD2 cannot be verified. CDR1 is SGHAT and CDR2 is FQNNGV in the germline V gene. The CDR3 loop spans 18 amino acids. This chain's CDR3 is CASSLVGGLAGVADTQYF.

CDR3 sequence: CASSGQISTDTQYF. The genes are TRBV7-9 and TRBJ2-3. CDR1 and CDR2 (germline): SEHNR, FQNEAQ (reference sequence). The CDR3 is 14 residues long.

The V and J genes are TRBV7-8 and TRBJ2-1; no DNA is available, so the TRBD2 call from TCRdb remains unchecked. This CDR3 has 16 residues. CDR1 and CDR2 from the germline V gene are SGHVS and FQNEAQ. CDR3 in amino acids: CASSSARLAGGDEQFF. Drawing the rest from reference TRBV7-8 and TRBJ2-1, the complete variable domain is GAGVSQSPRYKVAKRGQDVALRCDPISGHVSLFWYQQALGQGPEFLTYFQNEAQLDKSGLPSDRFFAERPEGSVSTLKIQRTQQEDSAVYLCASSSARLAGGDEQFFGPGTRLTVL.

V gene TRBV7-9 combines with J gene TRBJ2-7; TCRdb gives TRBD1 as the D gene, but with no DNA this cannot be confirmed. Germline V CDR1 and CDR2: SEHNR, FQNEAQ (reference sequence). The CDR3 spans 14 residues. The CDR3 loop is CASSPRGHPYEQYF.

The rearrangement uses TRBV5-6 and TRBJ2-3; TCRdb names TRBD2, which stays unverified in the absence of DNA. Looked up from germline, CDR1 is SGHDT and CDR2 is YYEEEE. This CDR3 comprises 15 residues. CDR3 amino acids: CASSLEDYSQDTQYF.

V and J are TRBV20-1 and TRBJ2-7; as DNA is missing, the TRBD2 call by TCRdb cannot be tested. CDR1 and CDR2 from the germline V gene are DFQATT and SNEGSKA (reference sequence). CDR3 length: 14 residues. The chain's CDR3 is CSARPGLATYEQYF.

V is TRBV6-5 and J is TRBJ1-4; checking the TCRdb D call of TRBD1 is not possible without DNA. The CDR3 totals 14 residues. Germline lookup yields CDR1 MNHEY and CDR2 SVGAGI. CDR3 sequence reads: CASRGDRAAGKLFF.